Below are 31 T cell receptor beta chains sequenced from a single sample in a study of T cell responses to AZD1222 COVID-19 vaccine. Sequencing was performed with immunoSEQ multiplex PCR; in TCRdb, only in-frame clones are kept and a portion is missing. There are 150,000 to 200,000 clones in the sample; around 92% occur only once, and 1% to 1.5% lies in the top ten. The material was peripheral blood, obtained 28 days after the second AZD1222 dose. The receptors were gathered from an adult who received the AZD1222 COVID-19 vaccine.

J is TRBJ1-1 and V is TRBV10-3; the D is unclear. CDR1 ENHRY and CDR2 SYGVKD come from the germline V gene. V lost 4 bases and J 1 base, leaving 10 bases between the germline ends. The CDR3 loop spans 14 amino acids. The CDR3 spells CAISGEPANTEAFF. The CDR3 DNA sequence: TGTGCCATCAGTGGGGAACCGGCGAACACTGAAGCTTTCTTT.

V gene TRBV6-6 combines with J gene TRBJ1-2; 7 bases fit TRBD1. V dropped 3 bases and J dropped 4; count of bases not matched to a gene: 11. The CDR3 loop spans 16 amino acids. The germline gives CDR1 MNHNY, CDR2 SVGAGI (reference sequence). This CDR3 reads CASSYPGGGEPYGYTF. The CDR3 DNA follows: TGTGCCAGCAGTTATCCAGGAGGGGGCGAACCCTATGGCTACACCTTC.

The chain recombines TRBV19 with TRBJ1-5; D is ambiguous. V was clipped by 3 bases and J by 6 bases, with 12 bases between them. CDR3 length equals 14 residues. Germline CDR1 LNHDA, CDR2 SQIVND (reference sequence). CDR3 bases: TGTGCCAGTAGTATTCCAAGGGTTGGTCAGCCCCAGCATTTT. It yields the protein CASSIPRVGQPQHF.

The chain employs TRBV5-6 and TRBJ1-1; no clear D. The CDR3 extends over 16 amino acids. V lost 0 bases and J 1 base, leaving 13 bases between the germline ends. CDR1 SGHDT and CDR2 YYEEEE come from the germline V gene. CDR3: CASSLAAGITNTEAFF. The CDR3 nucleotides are TGTGCCAGCAGCTTGGCCGCGGGGATAACGAACACTGAAGCTTTCTTT.

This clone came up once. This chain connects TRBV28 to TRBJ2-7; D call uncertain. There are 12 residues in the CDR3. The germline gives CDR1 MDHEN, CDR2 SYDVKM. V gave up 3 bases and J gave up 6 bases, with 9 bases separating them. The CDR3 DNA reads TGTGCCAGCAGTTTTGTCCCCCGCGAGCAGTACTTC. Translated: CASSFVPREQYF.

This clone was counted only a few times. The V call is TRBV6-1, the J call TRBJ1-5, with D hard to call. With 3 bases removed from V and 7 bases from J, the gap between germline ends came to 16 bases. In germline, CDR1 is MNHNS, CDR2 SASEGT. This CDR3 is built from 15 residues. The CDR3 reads CASSDGLASSQPQHF. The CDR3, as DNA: TGTGCCAGCAGTGATGGACTTGCGTCTAGCCAGCCCCAGCATTTT.

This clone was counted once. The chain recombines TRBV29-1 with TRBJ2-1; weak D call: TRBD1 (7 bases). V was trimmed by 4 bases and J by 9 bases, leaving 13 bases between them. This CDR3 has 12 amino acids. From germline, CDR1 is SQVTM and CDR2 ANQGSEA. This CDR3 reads CSVAGGQGEQFF. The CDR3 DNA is TGCAGCGTTGCAGGGGGGCAAGGTGAGCAGTTCTTC.

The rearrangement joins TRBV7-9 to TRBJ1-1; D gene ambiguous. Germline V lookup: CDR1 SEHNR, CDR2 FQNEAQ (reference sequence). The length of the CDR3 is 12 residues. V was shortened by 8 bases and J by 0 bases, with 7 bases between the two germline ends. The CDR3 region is CASREMNTEAFF. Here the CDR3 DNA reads TGTGCCAGCCGTGAGATGAACACTGAAGCTTTCTTT. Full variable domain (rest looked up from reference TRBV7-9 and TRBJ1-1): DTGVSQNPRHKITKRGQNVTFRCDPISEHNRLYWYRQTLGQGPEFLTYFQNEAQLEKSRLLSDRFSAERPKGSFSTLEIQRTEQGDSAMYLCASREMNTEAFFGQGTRLTVV.

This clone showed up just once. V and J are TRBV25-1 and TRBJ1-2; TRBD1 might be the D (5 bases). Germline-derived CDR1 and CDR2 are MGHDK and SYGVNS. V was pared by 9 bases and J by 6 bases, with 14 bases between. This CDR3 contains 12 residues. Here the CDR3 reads CARDGSRDGYTF. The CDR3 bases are TGTGCCAGAGACGGGTCCAGGGATGGCTACACCTTC.

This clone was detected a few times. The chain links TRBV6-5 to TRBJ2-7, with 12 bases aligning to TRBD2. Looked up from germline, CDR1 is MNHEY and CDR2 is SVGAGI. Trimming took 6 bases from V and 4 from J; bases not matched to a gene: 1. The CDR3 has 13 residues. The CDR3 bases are TGTGCCAGCAGGACTAGCGGGAGTTACGAGCAGTACTTC. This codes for CASRTSGSYEQYF.

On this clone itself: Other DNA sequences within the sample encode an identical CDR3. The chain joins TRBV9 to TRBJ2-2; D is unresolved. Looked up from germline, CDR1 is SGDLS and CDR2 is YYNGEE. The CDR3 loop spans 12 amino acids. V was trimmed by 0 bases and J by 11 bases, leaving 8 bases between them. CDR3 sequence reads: CASSVVGGELFF. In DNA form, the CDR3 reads TGTGCCAGCAGCGTAGTTGGTGGTGAGCTGTTTTTT.

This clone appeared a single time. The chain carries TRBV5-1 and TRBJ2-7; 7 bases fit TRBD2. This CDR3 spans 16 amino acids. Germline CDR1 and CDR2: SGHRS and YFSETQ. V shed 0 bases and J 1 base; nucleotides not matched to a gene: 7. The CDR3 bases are TGCGCCAGCAGCTTGGGTGCCAGCGGGGCATCCTACGAGCAGTACTTC. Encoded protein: CASSLGASGASYEQYF.

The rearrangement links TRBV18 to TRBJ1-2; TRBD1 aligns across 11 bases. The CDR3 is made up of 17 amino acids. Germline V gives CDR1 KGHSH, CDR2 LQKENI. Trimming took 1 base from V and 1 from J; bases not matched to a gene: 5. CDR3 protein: CASSPLGTGGINYGYTF. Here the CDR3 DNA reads TGTGCCAGCTCACCACTCGGGACAGGGGGAATTAACTATGGCTACACCTTC.

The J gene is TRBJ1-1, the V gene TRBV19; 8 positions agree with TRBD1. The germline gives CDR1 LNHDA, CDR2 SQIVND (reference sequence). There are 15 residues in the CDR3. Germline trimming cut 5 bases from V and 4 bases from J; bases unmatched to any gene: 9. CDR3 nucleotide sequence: TGTGCCAGTAGTTCCCGACAGGGGACCCTCACTGAAGCTTTCTTT. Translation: CASSSRQGTLTEAFF.

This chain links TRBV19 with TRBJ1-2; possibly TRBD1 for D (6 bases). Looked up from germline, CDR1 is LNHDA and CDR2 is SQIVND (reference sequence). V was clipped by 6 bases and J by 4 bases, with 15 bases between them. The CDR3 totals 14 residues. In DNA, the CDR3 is TGTGCCAGTAGAAAACAGGGTAATATCTATGGCTACACCTTC. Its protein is CASRKQGNIYGYTF. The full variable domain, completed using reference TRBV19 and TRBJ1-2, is DGGITQSPKYLFRKEGQNVTLSCEQNLNHDAMYWYRQDPGQGLRLIYYSQIVNDFQKGDIAEGYSVSREKKESFPLTVTSAQKNPTAFYLCASRKQGNIYGYTFGSGTRLTVV.

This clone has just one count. DNA for the CDR3: TGTGCCAGCAGTGCGGACAGGAAGAACACTGAAGCTTTCTTT. Protein product: CASSADRKNTEAFF. This rearrangement joins TRBV2 to TRBJ1-1; 7 nucleotides line up with TRBD1. CDR1 is SNHLY, CDR2 FYNNEI, per germline. Trimming at V came to 4 bases and at J to 1 base, leaving 3 bases not matched to a gene. The CDR3 loop spans 14 amino acids.

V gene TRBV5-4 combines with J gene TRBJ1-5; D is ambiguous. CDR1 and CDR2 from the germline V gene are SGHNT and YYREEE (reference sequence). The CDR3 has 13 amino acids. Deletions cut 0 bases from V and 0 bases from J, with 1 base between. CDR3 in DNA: TGTGCCAGCAGCTTGGGTAGCAATCAGCCCCAGCATTTT. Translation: CASSLGSNQPQHF. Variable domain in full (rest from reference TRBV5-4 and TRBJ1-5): ETGVTQSPTHLIKTRGQQVTLRCSSQSGHNTVSWYQQALGQGPQFIFQYYREEENGRGNFPPRFSGLQFPNYSSELNVNALELDDSALYLCASSLGSNQPQHFGDGTRLSIL.

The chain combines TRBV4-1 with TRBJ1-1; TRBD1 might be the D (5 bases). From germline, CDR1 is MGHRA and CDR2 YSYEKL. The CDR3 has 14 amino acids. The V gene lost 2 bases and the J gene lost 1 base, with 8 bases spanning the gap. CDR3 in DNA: TGCGCCAGCAGCCAACTACAGGAGAACACTGAAGCTTTCTTT. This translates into CASSQLQENTEAFF.

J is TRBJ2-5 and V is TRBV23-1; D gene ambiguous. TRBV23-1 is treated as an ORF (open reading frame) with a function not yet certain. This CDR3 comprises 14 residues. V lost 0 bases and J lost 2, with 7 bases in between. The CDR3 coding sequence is TGCGCCAGCAGTCAATCGCGCAGTCAAGAGACCCAGTACTTC. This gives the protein CASSQSRSQETQYF.

CDR3 sequence (DNA): TGCAGCGCCGAGGTTCAGGGAACGGAAGGGGGCGAGCAGTACTTC. Encoded protein: CSAEVQGTEGGEQYF. The rearrangement joins TRBV29-1 to TRBJ2-7, with D perhaps TRBD1 (6 bases). With 7 bases removed from V and 6 bases from J, the gap between germline ends came to 25 bases. CDR3 size: 15 residues. In germline, CDR1 is SQVTM, CDR2 ANQGSEA.

This CDR3 is CASSQGDFSGRLTTDTQYF. In DNA form, the CDR3 reads TGCGCCAGCAGCCAGGGGGACTTTAGCGGGAGGCTAACCACAGATACGCAGTATTTT. The chain joins TRBV4-1 to TRBJ2-3; 10 positions agree with TRBD2. CDR3 length: 19 amino acids. The junction had 14 bases not matched to a gene; V was cut back by 3 bases and J by 2 bases. Per the germline V gene, CDR1 is MGHRA and CDR2 is YSYEKL.

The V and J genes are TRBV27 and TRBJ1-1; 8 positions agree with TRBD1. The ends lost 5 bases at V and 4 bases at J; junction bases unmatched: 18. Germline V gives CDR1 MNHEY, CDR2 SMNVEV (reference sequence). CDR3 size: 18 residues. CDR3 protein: CASSPYPPPDRVGTEAFF. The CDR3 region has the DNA TGTGCCAGCAGTCCCTACCCCCCCCCGGACAGGGTGGGCACTGAAGCTTTCTTT.

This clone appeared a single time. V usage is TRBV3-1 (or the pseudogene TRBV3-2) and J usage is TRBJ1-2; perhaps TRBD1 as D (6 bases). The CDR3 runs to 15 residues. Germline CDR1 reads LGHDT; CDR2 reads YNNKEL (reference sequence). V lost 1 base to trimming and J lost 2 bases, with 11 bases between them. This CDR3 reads CASSQVGGLNYGYTF. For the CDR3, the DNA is TGTGCCAGCAGCCAAGTAGGGGGGCTAAACTATGGCTACACCTTC.

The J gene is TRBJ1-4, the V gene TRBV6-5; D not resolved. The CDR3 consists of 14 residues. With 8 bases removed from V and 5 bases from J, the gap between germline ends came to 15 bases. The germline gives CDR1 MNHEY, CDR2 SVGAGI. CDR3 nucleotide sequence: TGTGCCAGCCGGCCGGGCTCGCGAAATGAAAAACTGTTTTTT. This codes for CASRPGSRNEKLFF.

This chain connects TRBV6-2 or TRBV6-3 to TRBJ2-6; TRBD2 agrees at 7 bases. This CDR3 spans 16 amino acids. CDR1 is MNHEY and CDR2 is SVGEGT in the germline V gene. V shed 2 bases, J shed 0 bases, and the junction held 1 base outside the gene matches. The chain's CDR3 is CASSYGGGSGANVLTF. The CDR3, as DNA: TGTGCCAGCAGTTACGGCGGGGGCTCTGGGGCCAACGTCCTGACTTTC.

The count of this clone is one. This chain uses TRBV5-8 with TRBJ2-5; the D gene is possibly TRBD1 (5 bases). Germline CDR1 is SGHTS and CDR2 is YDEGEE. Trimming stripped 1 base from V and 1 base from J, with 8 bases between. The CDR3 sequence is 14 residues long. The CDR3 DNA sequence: TGTGCCAGCAGCTTGCAGGGCTCCCAAGAGACCCAGTACTTC. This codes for CASSLQGSQETQYF. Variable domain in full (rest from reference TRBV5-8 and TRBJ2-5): EAGVTQSPTHLIKTRGQQATLRCSPISGHTSVYWYQQALGLGLQFLLWYDEGEERNRGNFPPRFSGRQFPNYSSELNVNALELEDSALYLCASSLQGSQETQYFGPGTRLLVL.

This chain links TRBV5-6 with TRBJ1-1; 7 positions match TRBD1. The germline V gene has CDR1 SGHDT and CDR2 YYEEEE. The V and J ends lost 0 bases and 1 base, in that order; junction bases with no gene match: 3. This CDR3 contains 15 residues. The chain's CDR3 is CASSLEGGRNTEAFF. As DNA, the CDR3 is TGTGCCAGCAGCTTGGAAGGGGGCAGGAACACTGAAGCTTTCTTT.

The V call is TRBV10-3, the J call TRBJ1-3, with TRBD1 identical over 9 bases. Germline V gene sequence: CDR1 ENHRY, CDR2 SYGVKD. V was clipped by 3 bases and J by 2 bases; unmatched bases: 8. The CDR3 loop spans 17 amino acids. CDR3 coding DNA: TGTGCCATCAGTGAACAGGGGGCTTCCTCCCCTGGAAACACCATATATTTT. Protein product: CAISEQGASSPGNTIYF.

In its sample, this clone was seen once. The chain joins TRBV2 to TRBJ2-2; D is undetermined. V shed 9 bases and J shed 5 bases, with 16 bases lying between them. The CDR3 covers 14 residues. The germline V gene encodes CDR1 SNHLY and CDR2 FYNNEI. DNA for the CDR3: TGTGCCAGTGTCTTCCGTTTGAGGACCGGGGAGCTGTTTTTT. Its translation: CASVFRLRTGELFF.

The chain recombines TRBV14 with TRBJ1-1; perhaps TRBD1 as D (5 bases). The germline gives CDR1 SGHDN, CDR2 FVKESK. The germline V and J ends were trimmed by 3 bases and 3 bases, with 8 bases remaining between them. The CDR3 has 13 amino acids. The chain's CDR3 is CASSHLRDTEAFF. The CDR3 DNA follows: TGTGCCAGCAGCCATCTCAGGGACACTGAAGCTTTCTTT.

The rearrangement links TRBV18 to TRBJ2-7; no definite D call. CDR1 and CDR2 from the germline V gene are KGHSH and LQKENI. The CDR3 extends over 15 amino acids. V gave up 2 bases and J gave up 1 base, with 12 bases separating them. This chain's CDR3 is CASSPGRDLSYEQYF. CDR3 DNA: TGTGCCAGCTCACCAGGACGAGACTTATCCTACGAGCAGTACTTC.